This T cell receptor (beta chain) came from a study of cytomegalovirus exposure and HLA in healthy donors (dated by TCRdb to between 2016 and 2019). Some background on the complete study: The 550 to 750 repertoires of the first cohort and the 110 or so validation repertoires were produced on the same platform, according to a later analysis. The aim of the study was to test whether cataloging public T cell receptors could identify signatures of past pathogen exposure. A separate validation cohort of roughly 130 different subjects was used in addition to the roughly 640-subject first cohort. High-throughput TCR immunosequencing, statistical association of individual TCRs with disease status, and machine learning were combined to predict cytomegalovirus infection status.

Separate from the roughly 660-subject first cohort, the validation cohort of 120 subjects was the group to which the donors belonged. The V and J ends are trimmed by 6 bases and 4 bases, leaving 15 bases between them. There are 14 amino acids in the CDR3, from cysteine to phenylalanine inclusive. Only the CDR3 portion is preserved as DNA: 42 bases, with reading frame beginning at the first base. Sequences SNHLY (CDR1) and FYNNEI (CDR2) are obtained from the germline V gene. The paper's findings and limits, for the study overall: The authors suggested that the approach could potentially be extended to other disease states and immunological phenotypes. In a later analysis, TCRs clustered in the first cohort were found to also tend to co-occur in the 100 to 150 validation repertoires, with 90% to 95% of cluster scores above 0. A later analysis lacked HLA typing for the validation cohort, so it scored co-occurrence in that cohort across all 110 or so repertoires. Most TCR sequences were seen in very few donors, while some public TCRs were found in many individuals. The study listed approximately 150 TCR beta chains as associated with cytomegalovirus. The classifier was reported to diagnose cytomegalovirus status with high specificity and sensitivity in both the original and validation cohorts. In vitro tests confirmed that a few of the cytomegalovirus-associated TCR beta chains recognize cytomegalovirus antigens.

Receptor libraries were prepared by the immunoSEQ multiplex PCR assay. The authors' analysis ran thus. A statistical classification framework was built for diagnosing cytomegalovirus status from the catalog of TCR beta chain sequences. Held by TCRdb, this immuneACCESS table contains in-frame sequences only and omits some clones. Under half of the omission traces to an unresolved V gene where checked; the cause of the rest is unknown. V and J calls plus clone size are reproduced from that table; the DNA served to infer D and trimming. This sample comprises 90,000 or so clones, about 85% of them detected only once. More than 20% of the sample lies in the top ten. For this clone: Its antigen target is currently unknown. Base-call qualities are not available, and no considerably larger clone is one nucleotide away.

The specimen sequenced was PBMCs. The sequence came from a young man in good health and CMV-seropositive. The sequence links TRBV2 to TRBJ2-5, with TRBD1 as a weak D call on 6 bases. The DNA sequence is as follows: TGTGCCAGCAGGCGGACAGTGGTGGGAGAGACCCAGTACTTC. This encodes CASRRTVVGETQYF. With the portions outside the CDR3 filled from the reference TRBV2 and TRBJ2-5 genes, the complete variable region becomes EPEVTQTPSHQVTQMGQEVILRCVPISNHLYFYWYRQILGQKVEFLVSFYNNEISEKSEIFDDQFSVERPDGSNFTLKIRSTKLEDSAMYFCASRRTVVGETQYFGPGTRLLVL.